This passage covers 27 T cell receptor beta chains from one sample sequenced in a study of T cells in Graves' hyperthyroidism and ophthalmopathy. From RNA transcripts, TCR beta CDR3 regions were amplified. HTBI primers were the set used in a first-round RT-PCR of the TCR CDR3. TCRdb passed the multiplex PCR reads through MiXCR, listing each CDR3 protein once. The sample holds about 300,000 distinct CDR3 sequences, roughly an eighth seen once. Sequencing was performed on blood. All receptors come from a woman in her 40s with Graves' hyperthyroidism.

This clonotype was counted many times. J is TRBJ1-1 and V is TRBV20-1, with D uncertain. The CDR3 totals 13 residues. CDR1 and CDR2 from the germline V gene are DFQATT and SNEGSKA (reference sequence). V was pared by 7 bases and J by 6 bases, with 18 bases between. In DNA, the CDR3 is TGCAGTGTTCCATCCCTCAGTAGCGCTGAAGCTTTCTTT. Protein product: CSVPSLSSAEAFF.

A few counts support this clonotype. The CDR3 is CATSDLLAGGRNEQFF. CDR3 DNA: TGTGCCACCAGTGATTTACTAGCGGGAGGGCGCAATGAGCAGTTCTTC. The genes are TRBV24-1 and TRBJ2-1; TRBD2 matches 13 bases. The CDR3 runs 16 residues. Per the germline V gene, CDR1 is KGHDR and CDR2 is SFDVKD. Losses at the gene ends were 1 base for V and 6 bases for J; bases not matched to a gene: 2.

The rearrangement joins TRBV29-1 to TRBJ2-7, with TRBD2 matching over 10 bases. V lost 6 bases to trimming and J lost 6 bases; unmatched junction nucleotides: 5. CDR3 size: 12 residues. CDR1 and CDR2 from the germline V gene are SQVTM and ANQGSEA. In nucleotides, the CDR3 is TGCAGCGTAGTGACTAGCGGGTTCGAGCAGTACTTC. Translating it yields CSVVTSGFEQYF.

This clonotype was counted ten times or more. V usage is TRBV27 and J usage is TRBJ1-5; D uncertain. Between the trimmed V and J ends, which lost 4 bases and 3 bases, there was a span of 13 bases. There are 15 residues in the CDR3. Germline V gene lookup returns CDR1 MNHEY and CDR2 SMNVEV (reference sequence). CDR3 sequence reads: CASSSIPAINQPQHF. The CDR3 DNA follows: TGTGCCAGCAGTTCGATCCCGGCAATCAATCAGCCCCAGCATTTT.

This clonotype appeared many times. The V and J genes are TRBV10-3 and TRBJ2-7, with 8 nucleotides matching TRBD2. CDR3 length: 16 amino acids. Germline loops: CDR1 ENHRY, CDR2 SYGVKD. V shed 3 bases, J shed 7 bases, and the junction held 14 bases outside the gene matches. The CDR3 bases are TGTGCCATCAGTGATACTAGAGCGGGAGATAATAAAGAGCAGTACTTC. Encoded protein: CAISDTRAGDNKEQYF.

This clonotype was picked up a small number of times. The rearrangement joins TRBV19 to TRBJ2-5; D not certain. Per the germline V gene, CDR1 is LNHDA and CDR2 is SQIVND (reference sequence). The CDR3 loop spans 12 amino acids. Deletions cut 5 bases from V and 5 bases from J, with 9 bases between. The CDR3 spells CASSSPPETQYF. The CDR3, as DNA: TGTGCCAGTAGTTCACCACCGGAGACCCAGTACTTC.

This clonotype was seen at least ten times. The rearrangement uses TRBV2 and TRBJ1-5; the match to TRBD1 covers 9 bases. CDR3 length: 15 residues. J gave up 4 bases and V 6 bases, and 7 bases lay outside the gene matches. CDR1 SNHLY and CDR2 FYNNEI come from the germline V gene. CDR3: CASSATGGRNQPQHF. CDR3 in DNA: TGTGCCAGCAGCGCGACAGGGGGTAGGAATCAGCCCCAGCATTTT.

This clonotype was seen at least ten times. The rearrangement joins TRBV2 to TRBJ2-1; the match to TRBD2 covers 9 bases. The germline V gene has CDR1 SNHLY and CDR2 FYNNEI. With 2 bases clipped from V and 6 bases from J, the junction kept 8 bases outside the gene matches. CDR3 length equals 16 residues. CDR3 nucleotides: TGTGCCAGCAGTGAACTGGCTAGCGGGACGGCCAATGAGCAGTTCTTC. Translating gives CASSELASGTANEQFF.

There are a few counts of this clonotype. V is TRBV19 and J is TRBJ1-2; TRBD1 is a possible D gene (5 bases). CDR3 length: 14 residues. CDR1 LNHDA and CDR2 SQIVND come from the germline V gene (reference sequence). Trimming shortened V by 5 bases and J by 8 bases, and 18 bases separated the two germline ends. The CDR3 protein is CASSPGLPPRGYTF. For the CDR3, the DNA is TGTGCCAGTAGTCCGGGACTCCCGCCTCGCGGCTACACCTTC.

With regard to this clonotype: A much more abundant neighbour one base away suggests this may be a read error. The chain employs TRBV27 and TRBJ2-7; weak D call: TRBD2 (6 bases). V lost 6 bases and J 0 bases, leaving 9 bases between the germline ends. The CDR3 has 13 residues. CDR1 and CDR2 (germline): MNHEY, SMNVEV (reference sequence). Written as DNA, the CDR3 is TGTGCCAGCAGGTTGACTAGCTCCTACGAGCAGTACTTC. Translation: CASRLTSSYEQYF.

The table lists this clonotype with many counts. The chain combines TRBV2 with TRBJ2-4; 11 bases are shared with TRBD2. The germline V gene encodes CDR1 SNHLY and CDR2 FYNNEI. V lost 4 bases to trimming and J lost 6 bases; unmatched junction nucleotides: 8. The CDR3 extends over 16 amino acids. The DNA for the CDR3 is TGTGCCAGCAGTGCTAGTGCTAGCGGGAGGAGAAACATTCAGTACTTC. It encodes CASSASASGRRNIQYF. Variable domain in full (rest from reference TRBV2 and TRBJ2-4): EPEVTQTPSHQVTQMGQEVILRCVPISNHLYFYWYRQILGQKVEFLVSFYNNEISEKSEIFDDQFSVERPDGSNFTLKIRSTKLEDSAMYFCASSASASGRRNIQYFGAGTRLSVL.

This clonotype has a count of ten or more. The J gene is TRBJ2-7, the V gene TRBV5-8, with 13 bases matching TRBD2. After removal of 4 bases from V and 2 bases from J, the junction contained 9 bases not matched to a gene. The CDR3 length is 17 residues. Germline-derived CDR1 and CDR2 are SGHTS and YDEGEE. The CDR3 DNA reads as TGTGCCAGCAGCGGAGGGACTAGCGGGGTACCTCCCTACGAGCAGTACTTC. This encodes CASSGGTSGVPPYEQYF.

This clonotype was seen many times. V usage is TRBV6-1 and J usage is TRBJ2-7; tentatively, D is TRBD1 (6 bases). Germline lookup yields CDR1 MNHNS and CDR2 SASEGT. The ends were cut back, 2 bases at V and 0 bases at J, with 11 bases in the middle. The CDR3 has 15 amino acids. In DNA, the CDR3 is TGTGCCAGCAGTGAACTGGGACACCTCTCCTACGAGCAGTACTTC. Residues: CASSELGHLSYEQYF.

This clonotype was observed a single time. The chain combines TRBV20-1 with TRBJ1-1, with TRBD1 identical over 7 bases. CDR1 is DFQATT, CDR2 SNEGSKA, per germline (reference sequence). There are 13 residues in the CDR3. V lost 0 bases and J lost 4; bases outside the gene matches: 2. The CDR3 spells CSAREGTATEAFF. CDR3 nucleotide sequence: TGCAGTGCTAGAGAAGGGACAGCCACTGAAGCTTTCTTT.

This clonotype has ten or more counts. This chain uses TRBV3-1 with TRBJ2-5; 9 bases are shared with TRBD2. Germline assignment: CDR1 LGHDT and CDR2 YNNKEL (reference sequence). This CDR3 has 15 amino acids. V was clipped by 1 base and J by 4 bases; unmatched bases: 4. The CDR3 DNA follows: TGTGCCAGCAGCCAAGGACTAGCGGTAGGAGAGACCCAGTACTTC. This translates into CASSQGLAVGETQYF.

This clonotype appeared many times. The CDR3 sequence: CASSLALRGGTEAFF. The CDR3 region has the DNA TGTGCCAGCAGTTTAGCCCTGCGGGGGGGAACTGAAGCTTTCTTT. This chain links TRBV28 with TRBJ1-1; a weak D match, TRBD1 (5 bases). Germline V gene sequence: CDR1 MDHEN, CDR2 SYDVKM. The CDR3 sequence is 15 residues long. Between the trimmed V and J ends, which lost 2 bases and 5 bases, there was a span of 15 bases. Variable domain in full (rest from reference TRBV28 and TRBJ1-1): DVKVTQSSRYLVKRTGEKVFLECVQDMDHENMFWYRQDPGLGLRLIYFSYDVKMKEKGDIPEGYSVSREKKERFSLILESASTNQTSMYLCASSLALRGGTEAFFGQGTRLTVV.

This clonotype was seen only a few times. This chain joins TRBV7-8 and TRBJ2-4; 9 nucleotides match TRBD2. V lost 4 bases to trimming and J lost 9 bases; unmatched junction nucleotides: 13. The germline V gene encodes CDR1 SGHVS and CDR2 FQNEAQ. The CDR3 runs to 16 residues. CDR3 DNA sequence: TGTGCCAGCAGCTCTAGCGGGGTGTCTAGTTCCGGCATTCAGTACTTC. Encoded protein: CASSSSGVSSSGIQYF.

V and J are TRBV20-1 and TRBJ1-5; no clear D gene. This CDR3 region has 14 residues. The ends were cut back, 5 bases at V and 4 bases at J, with 15 bases in the middle. Germline values: CDR1 DFQATT, CDR2 SNEGSKA (reference sequence). The CDR3 nucleotides read TGCAGTGCTCAGAGAGGTGTGGGGAATCAGCCCCAGCATTTT. Protein product: CSAQRGVGNQPQHF.

The rearrangement joins TRBV7-2 to TRBJ2-3, with 13 bases matching TRBD2. J gave up 4 bases and V 5 bases, and 6 bases lay outside the gene matches. CDR3 size: 16 residues. Germline loops: CDR1 SGHTA, CDR2 FQGNSA. CDR3 in DNA: TGTGCCAGCAGCCGGAAGACTAGCGGGAGGTCAGATACGCAGTATTTT. It is translated as CASSRKTSGRSDTQYF.

This clonotype was counted ten times or more. V and J are TRBV28 and TRBJ1-1, with unresolved D. The CDR3 extends over 12 amino acids. The V end was cut by 4 bases, the J end by 7 bases, with 10 bases between. Germline values: CDR1 MDHEN, CDR2 SYDVKM. This CDR3 is CASSSPLSEAFF. The CDR3 DNA reads as TGTGCCAGCAGTTCACCCTTAAGTGAAGCTTTCTTT.

The sample holds many counts of this clonotype. This rearrangement joins TRBV28 to TRBJ1-2; 9 bases map to TRBD1. This CDR3 region has 15 residues. Germline V gene sequence: CDR1 MDHEN, CDR2 SYDVKM. Trimming removed 1 base from V and 7 bases from J; junction bases left unmatched: 7. CDR3 nucleotide sequence: TGTGCCAGCAGTTTATCCGGGACAGGGATCGGTGGCTACACCTTC. Protein product: CASSLSGTGIGGYTF.

This clonotype was counted ten times or more. This chain links TRBV6-2 or TRBV6-3 with TRBJ2-7; 15 nucleotides agree with TRBD2. V shed 4 bases and J 3 bases; nucleotides not matched to a gene: 1. Per germline, CDR1 MNHEY and CDR2 SVGEGT. This CDR3 is built from 15 residues. In DNA form, the CDR3 reads TGTGCCAGCAGTTCGGGACTAGCGGGGGGCTACGAGCAGTACTTC. This translates into CASSSGLAGGYEQYF.

This sequence joins TRBV27 and TRBJ2-7; 7 positions agree with TRBD2. V was pared by 8 bases and J by 0 bases, with 13 bases of the junction left unmatched. Germline V lookup: CDR1 MNHEY, CDR2 SMNVEV (reference sequence). The CDR3 runs 16 residues. The CDR3 protein is CASQPAGVGPSYEQYF. The CDR3 nucleotides read TGTGCCAGCCAGCCGGCGGGGGTCGGACCCTCCTACGAGCAGTACTTC.

This clonotype was found many times. This chain connects TRBV28 to TRBJ2-1; TRBD2 aligns across 11 bases. This CDR3 has 18 amino acids. V lost 6 bases, J lost 7 bases, and 17 bases stayed unmatched. CDR1 is MDHEN, CDR2 SYDVKM, per germline. CDR3: CASSRRGLAVFPENEQFF. CDR3 sequence (DNA): TGTGCCAGCAGCCGAAGGGGACTAGCGGTCTTCCCGGAGAATGAGCAGTTCTTC.

The genes are TRBV28 and TRBJ1-5; TRBD1 agrees at 10 bases. This CDR3 spans 16 amino acids. Unmatched junction bases numbered 11, after V lost 5 bases and J lost 7 bases. CDR1 and CDR2 from the germline V gene are MDHEN and SYDVKM. The CDR3 bases are TGTGCCAGCAGTACCCGGACAGGGGGGTTGAGACAGCCCCAGCATTTT. As protein: CASSTRTGGLRQPQHF.

Only a few counts were recorded for this clonotype. The V and J genes are TRBV19 and TRBJ1-1, with no clear D. Germline-derived CDR1 and CDR2 are LNHDA and SQIVND (reference sequence). Trimming shortened V by 5 bases and J by 7 bases, and 8 bases separated the two germline ends. The CDR3 extends over 11 amino acids. CDR3 nucleotides: TGTGCCAGTAGTGTCGAACATGAAGCTTTCTTT. This encodes CASSVEHEAFF. Using reference TRBV19 and TRBJ1-1 for the parts outside the CDR3, the full variable domain is DGGITQSPKYLFRKEGQNVTLSCEQNLNHDAMYWYRQDPGQGLRLIYYSQIVNDFQKGDIAEGYSVSREKKESFPLTVTSAQKNPTAFYLCASSVEHEAFFGQGTRLTVV.

This clonotype was counted at least ten times. The gene calls are TRBV11-2 and TRBJ2-1, with TRBD2 matching over 11 bases. Looked up from germline, CDR1 is SGHAT and CDR2 is FQNNGV. J lost 13 bases, V lost 3 bases, and 2 bases had no gene match. The CDR3 extends over 12 amino acids. The CDR3 sequence is CASSFSGRAQFF. Here the CDR3 DNA reads TGTGCCAGCAGCTTTAGCGGGAGGGCTCAGTTCTTC. Full variable domain (outside the CDR3, taken from reference TRBV11-2 and TRBJ2-1): EAGVAQSPRYKIIEKRQSVAFWCNPISGHATLYWYQQILGQGPKLLIQFQNNGVVDDSQLPKDRFSAERLKGVDSTLKIQPAKLEDSAVYLCASSFSGRAQFFGPGTRLTVL.